The 28 T cell receptor beta chains below all came from one sample that was sequenced in a study of blood T cell repertoires in COVID-19. TCRdb's copy holds only in-frame clones and misses some; the assay was immunoSEQ multiplex PCR. Of some 180,000 clones listed, approximately 80% are singletons. Sequences were obtained from peripheral blood. The receptors stem from a man aged 50-59 years who had recovered from COVID-19.

The rearrangement links TRBV7-9 to TRBJ1-6, with 7 bases identical to TRBD1. Germline-derived CDR1 and CDR2 are SEHNR and FQNEAQ (reference sequence). With 3 bases clipped from V and 10 bases from J, the junction kept 15 bases outside the gene matches. CDR3 length: 17 residues. The DNA for the CDR3 is TGTGCCAGCAGCTTCCCTCCGGGACAGAGCTCTCGGTCACCCCTCCACTTT. It specifies CASSFPPGQSSRSPLHF.

The chain links TRBV5-4 to TRBJ2-7; D is unresolved. Trimming removed 3 bases from V and 4 bases from J, with 8 bases in between. The CDR3 loop spans 12 amino acids. Germline CDR1 SGHNT, CDR2 YYREEE (reference sequence). The CDR3 coding sequence is TGTGCCAGCAGCTCCCCCCCGTACGAGCAGTACTTC. Amino acid sequence: CASSSPPYEQYF.

This clone was seen only a few times. This chain links TRBV29-1 with TRBJ1-2, with TRBD1 as a possible D gene (5 bases). The V end lost 0 bases, the J end lost 7 bases, and 15 bases lay between the germline ends. The CDR3 is 14 amino acids. CDR1 SQVTM and CDR2 ANQGSEA come from the germline V gene. CDR3 region: CSVEEEIGAGGYTF. In DNA, the CDR3 is TGCAGCGTTGAAGAGGAAATTGGGGCCGGTGGCTACACCTTC. The entire variable domain, with the rest obtained from reference TRBV29-1 and TRBJ1-2, is as follows: SAVISQKPSRDICQRGTSLTIQCQVDSQVTMMFWYRQQPGQSLTLIATANQGSEATYESGFVIDKFPISRPNLTFSTLTVSNMSPEDSSIYLCSVEEEIGAGGYTFGSGTRLTVV.

The V gene is TRBV10-3, the J gene TRBJ1-2; no reliable D call. This CDR3 region has 16 residues. Trimming cost V 0 bases and J 2 bases, with 13 bases left between them. Germline-derived CDR1 and CDR2 are ENHRY and SYGVKD. CDR3 bases: TGTGCCATCAGTGAGTCCTCCCCCCGGAGCAACTATGGCTACACCTTC. Translating it yields CAISESSPRSNYGYTF.

The chain uses TRBV29-1 and TRBJ2-3; D might be TRBD2 (6 bases). Germline V gene sequence: CDR1 SQVTM, CDR2 ANQGSEA. V was clipped by 4 bases and J by 4 bases, with 18 bases between them. This CDR3 is 15 amino acids long. CDR3 coding DNA: TGCAGCGTTGCCTCTACGGGAGCGTTCCCAGATACGCAGTATTTT. Residues: CSVASTGAFPDTQYF.

In nucleotides, the CDR3 is TGTGCCAGAAGCGCGGGACTAGCGGAATACAATGAGCAGTTCTTC. It codes for CARSAGLAEYNEQFF. The chain is built from TRBV5-3 and TRBJ2-1; TRBD2 agrees at 11 bases. TRBV5-3 is an open reading frame whose function is uncertain. Trimming took 4 bases from V and 4 from J; bases not matched to a gene: 4. CDR3 length: 15 amino acids.

The chain couples TRBV2 to TRBJ2-4; 9 bases map to TRBD1. With 3 bases clipped from V and 3 bases from J, the junction kept 3 bases outside the gene matches. This CDR3 has 15 residues. Germline CDR1 SNHLY, CDR2 FYNNEI. In DNA form, the CDR3 reads TGTGCCAGCAGTGAGGGGGACAGGGTCAAAAACATTCAGTACTTC. This codes for CASSEGDRVKNIQYF.

This chain uses TRBV24-1 with TRBJ2-7, with TRBD1 identical over 8 bases. V trimming: 10 bases; J trimming: 0 bases; junction bases outside the gene matches: 7. Germline lookup yields CDR1 KGHDR and CDR2 SFDVKD. The CDR3 is made up of 14 amino acids. The CDR3 protein is CATSTGTGSYEQYF. In DNA, the CDR3 is TGTGCCACTTCGACCGGGACAGGCTCCTACGAGCAGTACTTC.

The CDR3 region has the DNA TGTGCCAGTAGTGCCCAAGGGACAGACAACCGCTACGAGCAGTACTTC. Translation gives CASSAQGTDNRYEQYF. This rearrangement joins TRBV19 to TRBJ2-7, with 7 bases aligning to TRBD1. The CDR3 runs 16 residues. Germline CDR1 is LNHDA and CDR2 is SQIVND (reference sequence). The ends lost 5 bases at V and 3 bases at J; junction bases unmatched: 13. Variable domain in full (rest from reference TRBV19 and TRBJ2-7): DGGITQSPKYLFRKEGQNVTLSCEQNLNHDAMYWYRQDPGQGLRLIYYSQIVNDFQKGDIAEGYSVSREKKESFPLTVTSAQKNPTAFYLCASSAQGTDNRYEQYFGPGTRLTVT.

This CDR3 is CASSTQGQGDTGELFF. The DNA for the CDR3 is TGTGCCAGCAGCACACAGGGACAGGGGGACACCGGGGAGCTGTTTTTT. J is TRBJ2-2 and V is TRBV21-1; TRBD1 is the table's D call, not checked against the DNA. TRBV21-1 is tagged as a pseudogene. This CDR3 comprises 16 residues.

V is TRBV25-1 and J is TRBJ1-6, with no clear D. From germline, CDR1 is MGHDK and CDR2 SYGVNS. Trimming stripped 6 bases from V and 8 bases from J, with 20 bases between. The CDR3 length is 16 residues. Here the CDR3 DNA reads TGTGCCAGCAGCTCTTCGATGCTGTTGGAGGATTCACCCCTCCACTTT. Its protein is CASSSSMLLEDSPLHF.

The rearrangement joins TRBV6-5 to TRBJ2-5; 13 nucleotides match TRBD2. Germline V gene lookup returns CDR1 MNHEY and CDR2 SVGAGI. V was pared by 0 bases and J by 5 bases, with 0 bases of the junction left unmatched. The CDR3 has 15 residues. CDR3 protein: CASSYSLAGGETQYF. CDR3 sequence (DNA): TGTGCCAGCAGTTACTCACTAGCGGGGGGGGAGACCCAGTACTTC.

This chain connects TRBV5-4 to TRBJ2-3; 13 bases fit TRBD2. Per germline, CDR1 SGHNT and CDR2 YYREEE (reference sequence). Trimming at V came to 4 bases and at J to 6 bases, leaving 5 bases not matched to a gene. The CDR3 consists of 15 residues. The CDR3: CASSTVTSGRDTQYF. CDR3 in DNA: TGTGCCAGCAGCACGGTGACTAGCGGGAGGGATACGCAGTATTTT. Using reference TRBV5-4 and TRBJ2-3 for the parts outside the CDR3, the full variable domain is ETGVTQSPTHLIKTRGQQVTLRCSSQSGHNTVSWYQQALGQGPQFIFQYYREEENGRGNFPPRFSGLQFPNYSSELNVNALELDDSALYLCASSTVTSGRDTQYFGPGTRLTVL.

The V gene is TRBV18, the J gene TRBJ1-2; possibly TRBD1 for D (5 bases). The CDR3 has 14 amino acids. Germline values: CDR1 KGHSH, CDR2 LQKENI. Between the trimmed V and J ends, which lost 3 bases and 3 bases, there was a span of 11 bases. CDR3: CASSPQGADYGYTF. CDR3 in DNA: TGTGCCAGCTCACCTCAAGGGGCTGACTATGGCTACACCTTC. The full variable domain, its missing parts supplied by reference TRBV18 and TRBJ1-2, is NAGVMQNPRHLVRRRGQEARLRCSPMKGHSHVYWYRQLPEEGLKFMVYLQKENIIDESGMPKERFSAEFPKEGPSILRIQQVVRGDSAAYFCASSPQGADYGYTFGSGTRLTVV.

This chain connects TRBV6-5 to TRBJ2-1, with 7 bases matching TRBD1. CDR1 and CDR2 (germline): MNHEY, SVGAGI. The CDR3 is 12 amino acids. V was clipped by 6 bases and J by 7 bases; unmatched bases: 3. The CDR3 sequence is CASRSQGNEQFF. CDR3 coding DNA: TGTGCCAGCAGATCACAGGGGAATGAGCAGTTCTTC.

The chain has TRBV7-2 and TRBJ1-3; weak D call: TRBD1 (5 bases). CDR1 SGHTA and CDR2 FQGNSA come from the germline V gene. Trimming removed 5 bases at V and 8 bases at J, with 16 bases between. The CDR3 has 14 amino acids. This chain's CDR3 is CASSPGGEVDTIYF. The DNA of the CDR3 is TGTGCCAGCAGCCCGGGGGGGGAGGTTGACACCATATATTTT.

This chain connects TRBV18 to TRBJ2-3; D perhaps matches TRBD2 (5 bases). Germline V CDR1 and CDR2: KGHSH, LQKENI. The CDR3 contains 15 residues. The V and J ends lost 2 bases and 0 bases respectively, with 9 bases between them. This CDR3 is CASSPTAASTDTQYF. The DNA for the CDR3 is TGTGCCAGCTCACCAACAGCGGCTAGCACAGATACGCAGTATTTT.

The CDR3 region has the DNA TGCAGCGTCCGACAGGGACGTCTTTATGGCTACACCTTC. Its protein product is CSVRQGRLYGYTF. The chain joins TRBV29-1 to TRBJ1-2; 7 bases are shared with TRBD1. Germline V lookup: CDR1 SQVTM, CDR2 ANQGSEA. This CDR3 contains 13 residues. With V trimmed by 6 bases and J by 5 bases, 9 bases remained unmatched. The entire variable domain, with the rest obtained from reference TRBV29-1 and TRBJ1-2, is as follows: SAVISQKPSRDICQRGTSLTIQCQVDSQVTMMFWYRQQPGQSLTLIATANQGSEATYESGFVIDKFPISRPNLTFSTLTVSNMSPEDSSIYLCSVRQGRLYGYTFGSGTRLTVV.

The chain couples TRBV7-9 to TRBJ2-7; TRBD2 is a possible D gene (6 bases). This CDR3 is 14 amino acids long. Trimming took 1 base from V and 6 from J, leaving 13 bases between them. Per germline, CDR1 SEHNR and CDR2 FQNEAQ (reference sequence). The CDR3 region is CASSLGLAPFEQYF. CDR3 DNA sequence: TGTGCCAGCAGCTTAGGGCTAGCGCCTTTCGAGCAGTACTTC.

The chain links TRBV6-6 to TRBJ2-5; 9 nucleotides align to TRBD1. CDR1 and CDR2 (germline): MNHNY, SVGAGI (reference sequence). This CDR3 is built from 15 residues. V was clipped by 0 bases and J by 4 bases; unmatched bases: 3. The CDR3 DNA reads TGTGCCAGCAGTTACTCACAGGGGGCAGGAGAGACCCAGTACTTC. Amino acids: CASSYSQGAGETQYF.

The V and J genes are TRBV27 and TRBJ2-1, with 11 bases aligning to TRBD2. With 6 bases clipped from V and 4 bases from J, the junction kept 2 bases outside the gene matches. Looked up from germline, CDR1 is MNHEY and CDR2 is SMNVEV (reference sequence). The CDR3 is 14 residues long. CDR3 region: CASSRTSGYNEQFF. CDR3 in DNA: TGTGCCAGCAGCAGGACTAGCGGGTACAATGAGCAGTTCTTC.

This clone was counted a few times. The chain is built from TRBV23-1 and TRBJ2-7, with 9 bases aligning to TRBD1. TRBV23-1 is marked as an open reading frame, function uncertain. The CDR3 length is 13 residues. With V trimmed by 8 bases and J by 3 bases, 5 bases remained unmatched. The CDR3 DNA follows: TGCGCCAGCTGTGGACAGGGGTACTACGAGCAGTACTTC. Translation gives CASCGQGYYEQYF.

V gene TRBV15 combines with J gene TRBJ2-5; 8 bases are a match to TRBD1. The CDR3 is made up of 15 amino acids. In germline, CDR1 is LNHNV, CDR2 YYDKDF (reference sequence). V gave up 5 bases and J gave up 7 bases; unmatched junction bases: 12. CDR3 protein: CATSYEATGVLTQYF. The CDR3 nucleotides are TGTGCCACCAGCTACGAAGCGACAGGGGTTTTGACCCAGTACTTC.

The chain combines TRBV7-8 with TRBJ2-1, with 9 nucleotides matching TRBD2. The V gene's germline CDR1 is SGHVS and CDR2 FQNEAQ. V dropped 2 bases and J dropped 2; count of bases not matched to a gene: 7. The CDR3 loop spans 17 amino acids. CDR3 loop: CASSLTAGGPTYNEQFF. In DNA form, the CDR3 reads TGTGCCAGCAGCTTAACGGCGGGAGGGCCGACCTACAATGAGCAGTTCTTC.

This chain joins TRBV27 and TRBJ2-3; 8 nucleotides agree with TRBD2. The CDR3 length is 18 residues. Unmatched junction bases numbered 12, after V lost 2 bases and J lost 2 bases. Germline assignment: CDR1 MNHEY and CDR2 SMNVEV (reference sequence). In DNA, the CDR3 is TGTGCCAGCAGTTTACTTACCGACTTACTAGCGGTCACAGATACGCAGTATTTT. It codes for CASSLLTDLLAVTDTQYF.

The gene calls are TRBV6-5 and TRBJ1-3; D gene unclear. In germline, CDR1 is MNHEY, CDR2 SVGAGI. The CDR3 extends over 14 amino acids. V was trimmed by 6 bases and J by 0 bases, leaving 9 bases between them. The CDR3 bases are TGTGCCAGCAGATGGGGAGGCTCTGGAAACACCATATATTTT. Translated: CASRWGGSGNTIYF.

Comments on this clone: The same CDR3 also results from other DNA sequences found in this sample. This chain links TRBV28 with TRBJ2-1; the match to TRBD2 covers 12 bases. Per the germline V gene, CDR1 is MDHEN and CDR2 is SYDVKM. Trimming removed 4 bases from V and 4 bases from J; junction bases left unmatched: 2. There are 15 residues in the CDR3. As DNA, the CDR3 is TGTGCCAGCAGTTCGACTAGCGGGAGATACAATGAGCAGTTCTTC. Its protein product is CASSSTSGRYNEQFF.

The CDR3 coding sequence is TGTGCCAGCAGCGTAGGTTTGGTGAGGACAGGGGGCTCGAGTGGCTACACCTTC. Translated, it gives CASSVGLVRTGGSSGYTF. The chain has TRBV9 and TRBJ1-2; 11 nucleotides agree with TRBD1. The CDR3 is 18 amino acids. Germline values: CDR1 SGDLS, CDR2 YYNGEE. J gave up 7 bases and V 0 bases, and 14 bases lay outside the gene matches. The full variable domain, its missing parts supplied by reference TRBV9 and TRBJ1-2, is DSGVTQTPKHLITATGQRVTLRCSPRSGDLSVYWYQQSLDQGLQFLIQYYNGEERAKGNILERFSAQQFPDLHSELNLSSLELGDSALYFCASSVGLVRTGGSSGYTFGSGTRLTVV.